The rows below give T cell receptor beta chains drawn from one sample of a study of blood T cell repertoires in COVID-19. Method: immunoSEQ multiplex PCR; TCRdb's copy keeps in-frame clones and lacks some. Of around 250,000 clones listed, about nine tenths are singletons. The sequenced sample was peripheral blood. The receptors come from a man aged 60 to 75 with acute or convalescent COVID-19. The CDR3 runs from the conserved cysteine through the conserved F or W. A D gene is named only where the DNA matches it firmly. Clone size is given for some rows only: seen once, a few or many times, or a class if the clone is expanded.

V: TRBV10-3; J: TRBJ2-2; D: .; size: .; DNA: TGTGCCACCAGTTTGCGGCCCGGGGAGCTGTTTTTT; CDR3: CATSLRPGELFF
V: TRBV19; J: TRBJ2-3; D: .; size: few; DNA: TGTGCCAGTAGTATTGGCGATACGCAGTATTTT; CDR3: CASSIGDTQYF
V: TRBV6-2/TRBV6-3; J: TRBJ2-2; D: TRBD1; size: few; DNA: TGTGCCAGCAGTTATCCGGGACAGGGAACCGGGGAGCTGTTTTTT; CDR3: CASSYPGQGTGELFF
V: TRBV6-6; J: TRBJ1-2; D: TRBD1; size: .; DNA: TGTGCCAGCAGTTACTCGACTGACAGGGGCGTCGTTATCACCTTC; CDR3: CASSYSTDRGVVITF
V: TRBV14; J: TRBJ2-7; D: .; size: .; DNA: TGTGCCAGCAGCCAAGTTAGAACAGGGCGAATCCACGAGCAGTACTTC; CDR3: CASSQVRTGRIHEQYF
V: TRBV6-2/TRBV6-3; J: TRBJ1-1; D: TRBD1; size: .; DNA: TGTGCCAGCAGTAACGCCGGGACAGGGATCACTGAAGCTTTCTTT; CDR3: CASSNAGTGITEAFF
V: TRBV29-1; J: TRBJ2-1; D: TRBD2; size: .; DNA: TGCAGCGTTGAAGTGCGGGAGAGGTACAATGAGCAGTTCTTC; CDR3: CSVEVRERYNEQFF
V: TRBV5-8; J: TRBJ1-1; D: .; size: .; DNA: TGTGCCAGCACCCCGCAAGGGCGGAGGGAAGCTTTCTTT; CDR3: CASTPQGRREAFF
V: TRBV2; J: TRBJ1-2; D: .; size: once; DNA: TGTGCCAGCAGTGGCGAGACAGAATTTTATGGCTACACCTTC; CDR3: CASSGETEFYGYTF
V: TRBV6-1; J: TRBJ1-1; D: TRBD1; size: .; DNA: TGTGCCAGCAGTGGGAGAAAACGGACAGGGGGCGCATCCAGCACTGAAGCTTTCTTT; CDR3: CASSGRKRTGGASSTEAFF
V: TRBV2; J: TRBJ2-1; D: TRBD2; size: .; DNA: TGTGCCAGCAGCGCCGGGACTAGCCCAGACAATGAGCAGTTCTTC; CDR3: CASSAGTSPDNEQFF
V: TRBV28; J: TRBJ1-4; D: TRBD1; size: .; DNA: TGTGCCAGCAGTTGGACAGGGCGAGAAAAACTGTTTTTT; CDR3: CASSWTGREKLFF
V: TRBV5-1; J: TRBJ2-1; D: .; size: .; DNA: TGCGCCAGCAGCTTACAGGGTCTCGATGAGCAGTTCTTC; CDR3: CASSLQGLDEQFF
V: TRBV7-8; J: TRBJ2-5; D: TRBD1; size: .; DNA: TGTGCCAGCAGCTTACTCCGGGCAGGGGGCCAAGAGACCCAGTACTTC; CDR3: CASSLLRAGGQETQYF
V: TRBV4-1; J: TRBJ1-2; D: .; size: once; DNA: TGCGCCAGCAGCCAAGGCAGGGGAATTGGCTACACCTTC; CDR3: CASSQGRGIGYTF
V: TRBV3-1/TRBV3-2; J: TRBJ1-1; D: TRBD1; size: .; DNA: TGTGCCAGCAGGCGGACAGGGTACACTGAAGCTTTCTTT; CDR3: CASRRTGYTEAFF
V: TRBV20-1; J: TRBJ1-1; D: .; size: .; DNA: TGCAGTGGGTCAGGGAACACTGAAGCTTTCTTT; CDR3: CSGSGNTEAFF
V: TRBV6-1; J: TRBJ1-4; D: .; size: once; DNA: TGTGCCAGCAGTGAAAAACTCGGACTGTTTTTT; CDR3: CASSEKLGLFF
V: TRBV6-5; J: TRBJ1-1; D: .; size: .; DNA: TGTGCCAGCAGTAGTAGGGGAACGACCACTGAAGCTTTCTTT; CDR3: CASSSRGTTTEAFF
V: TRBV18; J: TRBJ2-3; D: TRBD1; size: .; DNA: TGTGCCAGCTCACAAGGGACAGGGGGCACAGATACGCAGTATTTT; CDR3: CASSQGTGGTDTQYF
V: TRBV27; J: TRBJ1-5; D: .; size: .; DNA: TGTGCCAGCAGTTTATCGTTTCCAGGGGGCAATCAGCCCCAGCATTTT; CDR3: CASSLSFPGGNQPQHF
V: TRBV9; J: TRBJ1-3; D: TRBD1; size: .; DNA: TGTGCCAGCAGTTCTGAGGGGGCCTCTGGAAACACCATATATTTT; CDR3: CASSSEGASGNTIYF
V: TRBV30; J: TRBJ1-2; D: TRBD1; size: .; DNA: TGTGCCTGGAGTGTCACCGGGACAGCTATACATGCTGGCTACACCTTC; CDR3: CAWSVTGTAIHAGYTF
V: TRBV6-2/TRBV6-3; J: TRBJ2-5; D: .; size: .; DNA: TGTGCCAGCAGTAGGATCGATCGGAGAGGAGAGACCCAGTACTTC; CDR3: CASSRIDRRGETQYF
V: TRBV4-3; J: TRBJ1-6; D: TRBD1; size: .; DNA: TGCGCCAGCAGCCTCGGTGAGGGACAGTATAATTCACCCCTCCACTTT; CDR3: CASSLGEGQYNSPLHF
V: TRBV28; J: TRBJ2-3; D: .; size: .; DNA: TGTGCCAGCAGGGAACAGGGTGGAGGCACAGATACGCAGTATTTT; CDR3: CASREQGGGTDTQYF
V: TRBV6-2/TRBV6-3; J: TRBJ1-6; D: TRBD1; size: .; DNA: TGTGCCAGCAGTAAAGACAGGGGTCGCAATTCACCCCTCCACTTT; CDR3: CASSKDRGRNSPLHF
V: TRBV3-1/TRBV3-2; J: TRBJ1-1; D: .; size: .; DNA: TGTGCCAGCAGCCATTTACCCGGGACACGCAACACTGAAGCTTTCTTT; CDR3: CASSHLPGTRNTEAFF
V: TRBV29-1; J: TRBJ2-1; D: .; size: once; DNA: TGCAGCGGTGCGCTAGCGTTGAATGAGCAGTTCTTC; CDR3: CSGALALNEQFF
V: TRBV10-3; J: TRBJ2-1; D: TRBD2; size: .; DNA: TGTGCCATCAGTGACGTGAGGGGTACTAGCGGGAACAATGAGCAGTTCTTC; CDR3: CAISDVRGTSGNNEQFF
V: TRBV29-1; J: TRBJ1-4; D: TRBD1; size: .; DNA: TGTGGGGGACAGGGGTTTGAAAAACTGTTTTTT; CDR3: CGGQGFEKLFF
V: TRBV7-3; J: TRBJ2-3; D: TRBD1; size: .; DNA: TGTGCCAGCAGCCCCCGGACAGGGAAAGGCTCTTTCGATACGCAGTATTTT; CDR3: CASSPRTGKGSFDTQYF